This entry features one T cell receptor (beta chain) sequence. This entry comes from a study of blood T cell repertoires in COVID-19. CDR3 length equals 14 residues. The ends were cut back, 5 bases at V and 7 bases at J, with 17 bases in the middle. Germline CDR1 reads GTSNPN; CDR2 reads SVGIG (reference sequence). Some clones are missing from TCRdb's copy, which holds only in-frame ones; the method was immunoSEQ multiplex PCR. This sample has 250,000 to 350,000 clones, with roughly 88% found just once. This sequence joins TRBV30 and TRBJ1-4; TRBD1 might be the D (6 bases). The receptor was derived from a woman aged 25 to 39 who had recovered from COVID-19. Sequenced: PBMCs or T cells enriched from blood (not recorded which). CDR3 sequence: CAWSTGQGGEKLFF. The CDR3 nucleotides are TGTGCCTGGTCGACAGGCCAAGGAGGTGAAAAACTGTTTTTT.